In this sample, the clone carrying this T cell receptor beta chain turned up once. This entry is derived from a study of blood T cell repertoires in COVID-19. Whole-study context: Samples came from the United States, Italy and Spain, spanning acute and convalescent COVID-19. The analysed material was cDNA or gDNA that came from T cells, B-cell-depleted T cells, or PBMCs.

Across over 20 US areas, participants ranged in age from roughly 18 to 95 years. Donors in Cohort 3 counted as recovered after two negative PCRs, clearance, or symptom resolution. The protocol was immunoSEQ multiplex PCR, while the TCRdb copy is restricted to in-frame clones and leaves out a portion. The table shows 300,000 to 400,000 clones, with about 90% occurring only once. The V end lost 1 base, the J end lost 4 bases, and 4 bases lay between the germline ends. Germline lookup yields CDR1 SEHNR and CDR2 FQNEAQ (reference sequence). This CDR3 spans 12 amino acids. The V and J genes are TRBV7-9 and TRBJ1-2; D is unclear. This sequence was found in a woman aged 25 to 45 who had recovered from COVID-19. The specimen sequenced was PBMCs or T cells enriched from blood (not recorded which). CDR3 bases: TGTGCCAGCAGCTTAGACACCTATGGCTACACCTTC. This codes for CASSLDTYGYTF.